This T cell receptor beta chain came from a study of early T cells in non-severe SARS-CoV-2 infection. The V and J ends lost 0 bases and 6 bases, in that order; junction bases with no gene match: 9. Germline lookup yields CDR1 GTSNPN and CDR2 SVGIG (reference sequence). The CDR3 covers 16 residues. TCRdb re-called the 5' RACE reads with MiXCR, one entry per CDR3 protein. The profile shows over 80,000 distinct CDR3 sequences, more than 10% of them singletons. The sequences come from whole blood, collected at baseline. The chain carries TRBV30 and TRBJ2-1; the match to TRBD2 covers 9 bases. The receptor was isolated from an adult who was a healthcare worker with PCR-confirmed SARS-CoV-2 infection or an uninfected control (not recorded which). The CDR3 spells CAWSVAASGVRNEQFF. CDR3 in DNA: TGTGCCTGGAGTGTGGCGGCTAGCGGGGTCCGCAATGAGCAGTTCTTC.